These T cell receptor beta chains were read from a single sample in a study of graft-versus-host responses after intestinal transplantation. Their specific antigens are unknown. Clones were read by immunoSEQ multiplex PCR, and TCRdb kept only the in-frame ones, dropping some. This sample carries approximately 39,000 clones, approximately 94% of them seen once, and the ten largest clones take about 0.23%. The source material was unstimulated CD4+ T cells sorted from spleen or lymph node cells, sampled before transplant. The receptors come from a human donor who was the organ donor for an intestinal transplant. The CDR3 runs from the conserved cysteine through the conserved F or W. Fields, in order: clone size, V gene, D gene, J gene, CDR3 protein, CDR3 DNA. The D gene is left open where the match is weak. The listing skips clone size in some rows; elsewhere it reads once, few, many or a size class.

once	TRBV4-3	TRBD1	TRBJ2-5	CASSQADRAETQYF	TGCGCCAGCAGCCAAGCAGACAGGGCGGAGACCCAGTACTTC
.	TRBV5-6	.	TRBJ2-7	CASSLRPDGTYEQYF	TGTGCCAGCAGCTTGCGCCCGGATGGTACCTACGAGCAGTACTTC
.	TRBV30	.	TRBJ2-3	CAWSVNRFPGSGKDTQYF	TGTGCCTGGAGTGTAAACCGTTTCCCAGGATCGGGAAAGGATACGCAGTATTTT
.	TRBV7-2	TRBD1	TRBJ1-5	CASSLVGQGNQPQHF	TGTGCCAGCAGCTTAGTCGGACAGGGGAATCAGCCCCAGCATTTT
.	TRBV5-8	.	TRBJ2-5	CASSLATQGRGETQYF	TGTGCCAGCAGCTTGGCTACACAGGGCCGAGGAGAGACCCAGTACTTC
.	TRBV5-1	.	TRBJ1-1	CASSWEARGNTEAFF	TGCGCCAGCAGCTGGGAGGCGAGGGGGAACACTGAAGCTTTCTTT
.	TRBV4-1	.	TRBJ1-2	CASSRAGTTNYGYTF	TGCGCCAGCAGCCGAGCCGGGACGACTAACTATGGCTACACCTTC
.	TRBV12-1	.	TRBJ2-1	CASSPRTGGPYNEQFF	TGTGCCAGCAGCCCCAGGACAGGGGGCCCCTACAATGAGCAGTTCTTC
.	TRBV29-1	.	TRBJ2-5	CSVTGFMEETQYF	TGCAGCGTTACCGGTTTTATGGAAGAGACCCAGTACTTC
.	TRBV4-1	.	TRBJ2-3	CASSQELQADTQYF	TGCGCCAGCAGCCAAGAGTTACAGGCAGATACGCAGTATTTT
.	TRBV7-9	.	TRBJ2-7	CASSGRAREYEQYF	TGTGCCAGCAGCGGTCGGGCCCGAGAATACGAGCAGTACTTC
.	TRBV6-5	.	TRBJ1-6	CASNPGDLKSPLHF	TGTGCCAGCAATCCAGGAGACCTTAAGTCACCCCTCCACTTT
.	TRBV9	.	TRBJ2-2	CASSAGNGKGSGELFF	TGTGCCAGCAGCGCGGGCAACGGGAAGGGGTCCGGGGAGCTGTTTTTT
.	TRBV7-2	.	TRBJ2-7	CASSSGRWGEQYF	TGTGCCAGCAGCTCCGGCCGCTGGGGCGAGCAGTACTTC
.	TRBV28	.	TRBJ2-3	CASTLGGTDTQYF	TGTGCCAGCACCCTAGGAGGGACAGATACGCAGTATTTT
.	TRBV5-6	.	TRBJ2-7	CASSFSTGEPFF	TGTGCCAGCAGCTTCTCGACAGGAGAGCCCTTCTTC
.	TRBV2	.	TRBJ2-5	CASSGLERVVGTQYF	TGTGCCAGCAGTGGTCTTGAGAGGGTGGTAGGGACCCAGTACTTC
.	TRBV27	.	TRBJ1-2	CASSPHRVGVNYGYTF	TGTGCCAGCAGTCCGCACAGGGTCGGGGTTAACTATGGCTACACCTTC
.	TRBV4-2	.	TRBJ1-6	CASSQDLEVSPLHF	TGTGCCAGCAGCCAAGATCTAGAGGTTTCACCCCTCCACTTT
.	TRBV7-2	.	TRBJ2-7	CASSSRVPPYEQYF	TGTGCCAGCAGCTCCCGGGTGCCTCCCTACGAGCAGTACTTC
.	TRBV2	.	TRBJ2-3	CASSPRRGTDTQYF	TGTGCCAGCAGCCCCCGGCGCGGCACAGATACGCAGTATTTT
.	TRBV18	TRBD2	TRBJ2-1	CASSPPIAGGMNEQFF	TGTGCCAGCTCACCACCGATAGCGGGGGGGATGAATGAGCAGTTCTTC
.	TRBV7-9	TRBD1	TRBJ1-2	CASSSPGQGHYGYTF	TGTGCCAGCAGCTCGCCGGGACAGGGCCACTATGGCTACACCTTC
.	TRBV2	.	TRBJ2-5	CASSEETQYF	TGTGCCAGCAGTGAAGAGACCCAGTACTTC
.	TRBV18	.	TRBJ1-2	CASSPRDRYGYTF	TGTGCCAGCTCACCACGGGACCGCTATGGCTACACCTTC
.	TRBV4-3	TRBD2	TRBJ2-1	CASSRGGGMYNEQFF	TGCGCCAGCAGCCGGGGGGGAGGGATGTACAATGAGCAGTTCTTC
.	TRBV30	.	TRBJ1-1	CAWSVPGLLNTEAFF	TGTGCCTGGAGTGTACCGGGCCTCTTGAACACTGAAGCTTTCTTT
.	TRBV5-4	TRBD2	TRBJ2-1	CASSLGTSGVYNEQFF	TGTGCCAGCAGCTTGGGGACTAGCGGGGTATACAATGAGCAGTTCTTC
.	TRBV29-1	.	TRBJ2-2	CSVEGLANTGELFF	TGCAGCGTTGAGGGTCTCGCGAACACCGGGGAGCTGTTTTTT
once	TRBV6-5	TRBD2	TRBJ2-2	CASSYSKRGGAGELFF	TGTGCCAGCAGTTACTCGAAGCGGGGGGGCGCCGGGGAGCTGTTTTTT
.	TRBV5-1	.	TRBJ1-1	CASSLAGTGNTEAFF	TGCGCCAGCAGCTTGGCAGGGACGGGGAACACTGAAGCTTTCTTT
once	TRBV6-5	TRBD2	TRBJ2-1	CASRSSGGAYNEQFF	TGTGCCAGCAGGTCTAGCGGGGGGGCCTACAATGAGCAGTTCTTC
.	TRBV5-5	TRBD1	TRBJ2-7	CASSLQGHSYEQYF	TGTGCCAGCAGCTTACAGGGGCACTCCTACGAGCAGTACTTC
.	TRBV19	.	TRBJ2-7	CASSPTPGEYEQYF	TGTGCCAGTAGTCCGACCCCTGGGGAGTACGAGCAGTACTTC
.	TRBV11-2	.	TRBJ2-7	CASSLVSAGRGYEQYF	TGTGCCAGCAGCTTAGTTTCGGCAGGGAGAGGCTACGAGCAGTACTTC
.	TRBV27	TRBD2	TRBJ2-2	CASRLTSGSGELFF	TGTGCCAGCAGGTTGACTAGCGGGAGCGGGGAGCTGTTTTTT
.	TRBV30	.	TRBJ2-3	CAWRGGGTTDTQYF	TGTGCCTGGAGGGGTGGCGGGACTACAGATACGCAGTATTTT
.	TRBV5-4	.	TRBJ2-2	CASSQQLEGGELFF	TGTGCCAGCAGCCAGCAGTTAGAGGGCGGGGAGCTGTTTTTT
few	TRBV11-3	.	TRBJ1-6	CASSHSAGPLHF	TGTGCCAGCAGCCATTCGGCTGGACCCCTCCACTTT
once	TRBV9	.	TRBJ2-2	CASSVTQGRPGELFF	TGTGCCAGCAGCGTAACGCAGGGGCGCCCCGGGGAGCTGTTTTTT
.	TRBV5-4	TRBD2	TRBJ2-1	CASSLALTSGGYNEQFF	TGTGCCAGCAGCTTGGCCCTCACTAGCGGGGGATACAATGAGCAGTTCTTC